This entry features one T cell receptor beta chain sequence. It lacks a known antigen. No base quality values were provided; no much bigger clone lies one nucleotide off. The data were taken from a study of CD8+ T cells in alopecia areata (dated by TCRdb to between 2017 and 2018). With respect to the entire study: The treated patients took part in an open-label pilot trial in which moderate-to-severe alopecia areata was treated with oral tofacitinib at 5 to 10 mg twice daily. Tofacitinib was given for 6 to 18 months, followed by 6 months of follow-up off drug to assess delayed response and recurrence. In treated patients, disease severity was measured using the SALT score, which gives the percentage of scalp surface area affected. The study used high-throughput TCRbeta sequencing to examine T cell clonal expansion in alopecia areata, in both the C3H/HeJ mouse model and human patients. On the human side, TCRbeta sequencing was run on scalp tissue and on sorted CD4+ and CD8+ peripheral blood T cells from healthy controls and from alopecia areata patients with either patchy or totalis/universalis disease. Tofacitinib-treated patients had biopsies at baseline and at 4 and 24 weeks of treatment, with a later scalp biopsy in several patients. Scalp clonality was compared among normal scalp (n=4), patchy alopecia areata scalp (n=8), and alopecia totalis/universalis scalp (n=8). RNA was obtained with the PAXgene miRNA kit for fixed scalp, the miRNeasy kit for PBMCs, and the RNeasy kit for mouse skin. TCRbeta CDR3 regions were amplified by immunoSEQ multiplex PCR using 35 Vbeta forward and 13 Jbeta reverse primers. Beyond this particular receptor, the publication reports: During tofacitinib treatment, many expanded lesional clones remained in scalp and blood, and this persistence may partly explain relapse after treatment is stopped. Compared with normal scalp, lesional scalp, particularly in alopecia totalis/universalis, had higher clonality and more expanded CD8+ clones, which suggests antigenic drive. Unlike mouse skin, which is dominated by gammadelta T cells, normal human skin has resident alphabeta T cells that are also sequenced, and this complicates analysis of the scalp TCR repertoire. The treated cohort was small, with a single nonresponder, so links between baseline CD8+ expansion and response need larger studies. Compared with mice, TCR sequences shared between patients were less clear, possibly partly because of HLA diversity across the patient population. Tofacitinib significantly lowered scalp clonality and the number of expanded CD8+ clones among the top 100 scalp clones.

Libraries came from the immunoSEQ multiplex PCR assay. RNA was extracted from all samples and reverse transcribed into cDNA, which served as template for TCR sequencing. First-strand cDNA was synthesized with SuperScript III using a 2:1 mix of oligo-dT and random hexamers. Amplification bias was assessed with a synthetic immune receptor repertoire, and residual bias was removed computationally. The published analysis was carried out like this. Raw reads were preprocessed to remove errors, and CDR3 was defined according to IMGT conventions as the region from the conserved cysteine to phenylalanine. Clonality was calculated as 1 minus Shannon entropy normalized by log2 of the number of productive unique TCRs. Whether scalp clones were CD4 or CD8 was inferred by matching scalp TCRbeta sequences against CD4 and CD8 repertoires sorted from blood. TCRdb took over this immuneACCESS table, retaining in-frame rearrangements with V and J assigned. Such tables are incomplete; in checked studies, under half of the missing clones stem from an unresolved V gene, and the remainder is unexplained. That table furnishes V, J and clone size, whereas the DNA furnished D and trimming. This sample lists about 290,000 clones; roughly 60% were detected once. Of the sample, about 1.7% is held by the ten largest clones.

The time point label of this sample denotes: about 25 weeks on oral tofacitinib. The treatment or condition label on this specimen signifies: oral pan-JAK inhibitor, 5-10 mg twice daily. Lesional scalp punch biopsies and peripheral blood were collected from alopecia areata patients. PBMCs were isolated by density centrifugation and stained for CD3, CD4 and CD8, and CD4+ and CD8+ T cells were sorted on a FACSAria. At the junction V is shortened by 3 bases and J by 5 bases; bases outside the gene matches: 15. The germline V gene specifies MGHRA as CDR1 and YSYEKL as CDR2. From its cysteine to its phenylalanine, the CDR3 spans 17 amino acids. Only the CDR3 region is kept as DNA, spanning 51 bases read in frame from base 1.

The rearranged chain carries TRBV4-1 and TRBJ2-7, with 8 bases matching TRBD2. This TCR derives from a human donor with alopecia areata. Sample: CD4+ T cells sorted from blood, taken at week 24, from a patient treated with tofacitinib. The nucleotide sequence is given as TGCGCCAGCAGCCATGCAAAACTAGCGGTCCCCCCGGACGAGCAGTACTTC. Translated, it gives CASSHAKLAVPPDEQYF.